This T cell receptor beta chain is drawn from a study of cytotoxic CD8 clonotypes in ibrutinib-treated CLL (dated by TCRdb to about 2021). Background for the entire study: The cohort included roughly 15 treatment-naive and some twelve relapsed/refractory patients; about 17 were IGHV unmutated. Of the 86 participants in the trial, 26 had longitudinal samples available. Cryopreserved peripheral blood mononuclear cells were obtained prior to treatment, at the time of response, and at either disease progression or sustained remission. Responses were partial in some 24 patients and complete in 2; after median around 65 months follow-up, roughly 15 stayed in remission and approximately 12 progressed. Samples at response were collected after a median of 12 months of treatment, with a range of roughly 6 to 40 months. On average, each sample yielded around 270,000 productive templates and tens of thousands of productive rearrangements. The full study reports these points: Public clonotypes were found to be uncommon and were observed to contract or remain stable during treatment; the increase in clonality was shown to reflect expansion of private clonotypes at ibrutinib response. Baseline clonality exceeded that of age-matched healthy donors and correlated strongly with circulating CD8+ T-cell counts. An increase in clonality was observed at ibrutinib response, with clonality remaining stable during sustained remission and falling back toward baseline at progression. Sustained-remission and progressing patients did not have matched sampling times, and lymph node repertoires were not examined.

The goal of deep resolution MiSeq sequencing was a depth between 1 in 1 million and 1 in 200,000 T cells, and coverage averaged 10x per clonotype. The immunoSEQ hsTCRB Kit was used to generate the TCR beta libraries. From the authors' description of their analysis: The data were analyzed with ImmunoSEQ Analyzer and ImmunoSEQ Data Assistant, and V, D and J gene assignments followed IMGT definitions. Clonality was computed as one minus normalized Shannon entropy of productive rearrangement frequencies, ranging from 0 to 1. Only overrepresented clonotypes making up at least 0.05% of the repertoire of each patient were included in the public clonotype analysis. Fewer than 15 repertoires from age-matched healthy donors, obtained from immuneACCESS, served as clonality controls. This immuneACCESS table, as held by TCRdb, lists in-frame sequences with V and J called but not all clones. Of the missing ones, under half trace to an unresolved V gene in checked studies; the others have no known cause. The V and J calls and clone size were taken over from that table, and D and trimming were inferred from the DNA. The sample table records some 290,000 clones; around four fifths of these occur just once. 5% to 7% of the sample lies in the top ten.

With respect to this clone: Its antigen is still unknown. Base-call qualities are not available, and no considerably larger clone is one nucleotide away.

The germline V gene gives CDR1 as LGHNA and CDR2 as YNFKEQ. The germline V and J ends show losses of 7 bases and 5 bases respectively, and no gene match explains 9 bases of the junction. The CDR3 numbers 17 residues from cysteine through phenylalanine. CDR3 DNA is the only sequence kept; it has 51 bases, read in frame from the first base. For TCR beta library preparation, about 2 micrograms of genomic DNA were isolated from cryopreserved PBMCs. High-throughput TCR beta sequencing was performed on longitudinal blood samples from CLL patients receiving ibrutinib monotherapy. The patients took part in an open-label, single-center phase 2 trial of ibrutinib monotherapy.

The chain employs TRBV4-2 and TRBJ2-2; TRBD2 fits 14 bases in the junction. This clonotype was obtained from a human donor with chronic lymphocytic leukemia. The specimen comprised PBMCs, sampled before ibrutinib treatment. The bases are TGTGCCAGCACCCGACGGGGACTAGCGGGAGAGACCGGGGAGCTGTTTTTT. The resulting protein is CASTRRGLAGETGELFF.